The 32 T cell receptor beta chains given below trace back to one sample, sequenced in a study of cytomegalovirus exposure and HLA in healthy donors. The primer mix had 60 Vbeta and 13 Jbeta primers. Method: immunoSEQ multiplex PCR; TCRdb's copy keeps in-frame clones and lacks some. The sample has around 120,000 clones, approximately 80% seen once. Sequenced material: PBMCs. These TCRs come from a female donor in good health and CMV-seropositive.

The genes are TRBV7-3 and TRBJ1-2; no reliable D call. The CDR3 loop spans 13 amino acids. V lost 5 bases and J lost 4, with 11 bases in between. The V gene's germline CDR1 is SGHTA and CDR2 FQGTGA. CDR3 bases: TGTGCCAGCAGCCCGGGAGGAAGCTATGGCTACACCTTC. Residues: CASSPGGSYGYTF.

The V call is TRBV6-1, the J call TRBJ1-6, with TRBD1 matching 9 bases. The V and J ends lost 0 bases and 9 bases, in that order; junction bases with no gene match: 9. This CDR3 region has 17 residues. Germline V lookup: CDR1 MNHNS, CDR2 SASEGT. The CDR3 coding sequence is TGTGCCAGCAGTGAAGCGGAATCAACAGGGGGCCTTTCACCCCTCCACTTT. Translated, it gives CASSEAESTGGLSPLHF.

This clone has a single count. The V call is TRBV18, the J call TRBJ2-7, with a weak D call TRBD1 (6 bases). This CDR3 is built from 16 residues. CDR1 and CDR2 from the germline V gene are KGHSH and LQKENI. Trimming cost V 0 bases and J 4 bases, with 16 bases left between them. This CDR3 reads CASSPPSRQVSYEQYF. CDR3 bases: TGTGCCAGCTCACCACCCTCCCGACAGGTTAGTTACGAGCAGTACTTC. The whole variable domain, filled in from reference TRBV18 and TRBJ2-7, reads NAGVMQNPRHLVRRRGQEARLRCSPMKGHSHVYWYRQLPEEGLKFMVYLQKENIIDESGMPKERFSAEFPKEGPSILRIQQVVRGDSAAYFCASSPPSRQVSYEQYFGPGTRLTVT.

The V call is TRBV2, the J call TRBJ1-3; D uncertain. The germline gives CDR1 SNHLY, CDR2 FYNNEI. V was shortened by 3 bases and J by 6 bases, with 15 bases between the two germline ends. The CDR3 runs 15 residues. In DNA, the CDR3 is TGTGCCAGCAGTGACCTCCGGGTAGTTGAAAACACCATATATTTT. Translating gives CASSDLRVVENTIYF.

This chain joins TRBV7-9 and TRBJ1-5; D uncertain. V lost 4 bases and J 4 bases, leaving 11 bases between the germline ends. The CDR3 length is 14 residues. Germline CDR1 and CDR2: SEHNR and FQNEAQ (reference sequence). The CDR3 region is CASSSRESNQPQHF. CDR3 nucleotides: TGTGCCAGCAGCTCCCGGGAGTCTAATCAGCCCCAGCATTTT. The full variable domain, with the rest looked up from reference TRBV7-9 and TRBJ1-5, is DTGVSQNPRHKITKRGQNVTFRCDPISEHNRLYWYRQTLGQGPEFLTYFQNEAQLEKSRLLSDRFSAERPKGSFSTLEIQRTEQGDSAMYLCASSSRESNQPQHFGDGTRLSIL.

The V call is TRBV4-2, the J call TRBJ1-1, with D possibly matching TRBD1 (5 bases). CDR3 length equals 14 residues. The germline CDR1 and CDR2 sequences are LGHNA and YNFKEQ. Trimming left V 0 bases short and J 6 bases short, with 11 bases between. In DNA, the CDR3 is TGTGCCAGCAGCCAAGATTGGGGCAGGGCTGAAGCTTTCTTT. This codes for CASSQDWGRAEAFF.

The chain uses TRBV5-4 and TRBJ1-2; 9 bases are a match to TRBD1. V shed 2 bases and J 4 bases; nucleotides not matched to a gene: 3. The CDR3 spans 14 residues. Germline CDR1 is SGHNT and CDR2 is YYREEE (reference sequence). The CDR3 protein is CASSLTGGSYGYTF. CDR3 coding DNA: TGTGCCAGCAGCTTAACAGGGGGCAGCTATGGCTACACCTTC.

There are a few counts of this clone. This chain links TRBV5-1 with TRBJ2-7, with a possible D match to TRBD2 (6 bases). The germline V gene encodes CDR1 SGHRS and CDR2 YFSETQ. The CDR3 spans 13 residues. The V end was cut by 5 bases, the J end by 3 bases, with 12 bases between. The CDR3 here is CASSSGTFYEQYF. In DNA, the CDR3 is TGCGCCAGCAGTTCTGGGACTTTCTACGAGCAGTACTTC. Supplemented by reference TRBV5-1 and TRBJ2-7, the full variable domain reads KAGVTQTPRYLIKTRGQQVTLSCSPISGHRSVSWYQQTPGQGLQFLFEYFSETQRNKGNFPGRFSGRQFSNSRSEMNVSTLELGDSALYLCASSSGTFYEQYFGPGTRLTVT.

This chain uses TRBV7-2 with TRBJ2-1; 8 bases are a match to TRBD2. Germline lookup yields CDR1 SGHTA and CDR2 FQGNSA. CDR3 length equals 14 residues. After removal of 5 bases from V and 2 bases from J, the junction contained 2 bases not matched to a gene. The CDR3 coding sequence is TGTGCCAGCAGCCAAGCGGGGGCCTACAATGAGCAGTTCTTC. It codes for CASSQAGAYNEQFF.

J is TRBJ2-7 and V is TRBV6-5, with D possibly being TRBD2 (6 bases). This CDR3 contains 15 residues. V was pared by 0 bases and J by 6 bases, with 15 bases between. Per germline, CDR1 MNHEY and CDR2 SVGAGI. CDR3 in amino acids: CASSYSGTPPSEQYF. The CDR3 coding sequence is TGTGCCAGCAGTTACTCCGGGACTCCGCCTTCCGAGCAGTACTTC.

This chain joins TRBV28 and TRBJ2-3, with 7 nucleotides matching TRBD1. J lost 6 bases, V lost 4 bases, and 7 bases had no gene match. The CDR3 has 14 residues. Germline CDR1 is MDHEN and CDR2 is SYDVKM. CDR3 DNA: TGTGCCAGCAGTTCGTCGACAGGGTGGGATACGCAGTATTTT. Protein: CASSSSTGWDTQYF.

This chain joins TRBV5-4 and TRBJ1-1; D uncertain. The CDR3 covers 12 residues. From germline, CDR1 is SGHNT and CDR2 YYREEE (reference sequence). V was shortened by 1 base and J by 5 bases, with 6 bases between the two germline ends. CDR3 in DNA: TGTGCCAGCAGCTTGTCCCAAACTGAAGCTTTCTTT. This translates into CASSLSQTEAFF.

The chain joins TRBV18 to TRBJ1-1; 7 bases agree with TRBD1. The CDR3 runs 14 residues. The ends lost 3 bases at V and 1 base at J; junction bases unmatched: 2. Germline V gene lookup returns CDR1 KGHSH and CDR2 LQKENI. CDR3 DNA sequence: TGTGCCAGCTCACCGGACAGGTCGAACACTGAAGCTTTCTTT. It is translated as CASSPDRSNTEAFF.

The chain couples TRBV7-9 to TRBJ1-1, with a possible D match to TRBD1 (5 bases). Germline-derived CDR1 and CDR2 are SEHNR and FQNEAQ (reference sequence). This CDR3 spans 15 amino acids. Deletions cut 5 bases from V and 1 base from J, with 14 bases between. CDR3 sequence (DNA): TGTGCCAGCAGCCAATGGTCTCAGGGGAACACTGAAGCTTTCTTT. Amino acids: CASSQWSQGNTEAFF.

V is TRBV5-4 and J is TRBJ2-7; D gene unclear. V was shortened by 0 bases and J by 9 bases, with 19 bases between the two germline ends. The CDR3 loop spans 15 amino acids. From germline, CDR1 is SGHNT and CDR2 YYREEE (reference sequence). The CDR3 sequence: CASSLAGSLLGGQYF. The CDR3 nucleotides read TGTGCCAGCAGCTTGGCCGGATCCCTATTAGGCGGGCAGTACTTC.

V and J are TRBV19 and TRBJ2-5, with D possibly matching TRBD1 (6 bases). The assigned J gene may be wrong: the sequence end matches TRBJ2-7 better. The germline V gene encodes CDR1 LNHDA and CDR2 SQIVND (reference sequence). This CDR3 contains 16 residues. The CDR3 reads CASSIRGTAVPYEQYF. CDR3 bases: TGTGCCAGTAGTATTAGGGGGACCGCAGTTCCCTACGAGCAGTACTTC.

The CDR3 spells CASIEGRQRSTEAFF. CDR3 bases: TGTGCCAGCATTGAGGGCAGACAGAGAAGCACTGAAGCTTTCTTT. The V call is TRBV2, the J call TRBJ1-1, with D perhaps matching TRBD1 (5 bases). The CDR3 has 15 amino acids. Per germline, CDR1 SNHLY and CDR2 FYNNEI. Trimming removed 7 bases at V and 4 bases at J, with 19 bases between.

The V call is TRBV28, the J call TRBJ1-4; D not certain. In germline, CDR1 is MDHEN, CDR2 SYDVKM. V lost 7 bases and J 0 bases, leaving 3 bases between the germline ends. This CDR3 region has 12 residues. The CDR3 region is CASTTTNEKLFF. The CDR3 DNA reads TGTGCCAGCACCACAACTAATGAAAAACTGTTTTTT.

This chain joins TRBV19 and TRBJ1-5; D might be TRBD1 (5 bases). There are 12 residues in the CDR3. Germline CDR1 and CDR2: LNHDA and SQIVND (reference sequence). V shed 6 bases and J shed 7 bases, with 10 bases lying between them. CDR3 nucleotide sequence: TGTGCCAGTAGGCAGGGTAACCAGCCCCAGCATTTT. Protein: CASRQGNQPQHF.

The rearrangement joins TRBV6-5 to TRBJ2-5; the match to TRBD1 covers 8 bases. This CDR3 has 16 amino acids. Germline V gene data show CDR1 as MNHEY and CDR2 as SVGAGI. With V trimmed by 0 bases and J by 1 base, 4 bases remained unmatched. This CDR3 is CASSYSRGTGQETQYF. DNA of the CDR3: TGTGCCAGCAGTTACTCGAGAGGGACAGGCCAAGAGACCCAGTACTTC.

This chain links TRBV7-8 with TRBJ1-2; the D gene is possibly TRBD1 (6 bases). Between the trimmed V and J ends, which lost 1 base and 5 bases, there was a span of 11 bases. This CDR3 is built from 14 residues. Per the germline V gene, CDR1 is SGHVS and CDR2 is FQNEAQ. The DNA for the CDR3 is TGTGCCAGCAGCTTAGGCCGACAGGAATATGGCTACACCTTC. Translated: CASSLGRQEYGYTF.

The gene calls are TRBV19 and TRBJ1-3; TRBD1 matches at 8 bases. CDR3 length: 14 residues. V was clipped by 4 bases and J by 5 bases; unmatched bases: 4. The germline V gene encodes CDR1 LNHDA and CDR2 SQIVND (reference sequence). CDR3 nucleotide sequence: TGTGCCAGTAGTACTGGGACAGGCAGAAACACCATATATTTT. Protein product: CASSTGTGRNTIYF.

This sequence joins TRBV7-2 and TRBJ2-3; D unresolved. Trimming pared 5 bases from V and 6 bases from J, leaving 9 bases between. CDR1 is SGHTA, CDR2 FQGNSA, per germline. The length of the CDR3 is 12 residues. The CDR3 region has the DNA TGTGCCAGCAGCCTTCGTCAGGATACGCAGTATTTT. It translates to CASSLRQDTQYF.

The CDR3 DNA reads TGTGCCAGCAGCCCCGGGGACAGGAACACTGAAGCTTTCTTT. Translating gives CASSPGDRNTEAFF. The chain has TRBV11-2 and TRBJ1-1; 7 bases line up with TRBD1. Losses at the gene ends were 5 bases for V and 1 base for J; bases not matched to a gene: 4. The CDR3 is made up of 14 amino acids. Germline loops: CDR1 SGHAT, CDR2 FQNNGV.

This clone was recorded only once. This chain connects TRBV28 to TRBJ2-2; maybe TRBD1 (5 bases). The CDR3 loop spans 15 amino acids. Germline V gene data show CDR1 as MDHEN and CDR2 as SYDVKM. V lost 3 bases to trimming and J lost 4 bases, with 12 bases between them. For the CDR3, the DNA is TGTGCCAGCAGTTTTCCCGACAGCGCCACCGGGGAGCTGTTTTTT. Encoded protein: CASSFPDSATGELFF.

V usage is TRBV18 and J usage is TRBJ1-1; D is possibly TRBD1 (5 bases). CDR1 KGHSH and CDR2 LQKENI come from the germline V gene. Trimming removed 1 base from V and 4 bases from J, with 19 bases in between. This CDR3 has 17 amino acids. Written as DNA, the CDR3 is TGTGCCAGCTCACCACAAGAAACCCCAGGGCCCGGCACTGAAGCTTTCTTT. The encoded protein is CASSPQETPGPGTEAFF. Based on the CDR3 plus reference TRBV18 and TRBJ1-1, the full variable domain is NAGVMQNPRHLVRRRGQEARLRCSPMKGHSHVYWYRQLPEEGLKFMVYLQKENIIDESGMPKERFSAEFPKEGPSILRIQQVVRGDSAAYFCASSPQETPGPGTEAFFGQGTRLTVV.

The rearrangement uses TRBV27 and TRBJ1-1; 9 bases agree with TRBD1. J gave up 7 bases and V 3 bases, and 6 bases lay outside the gene matches. The length of the CDR3 is 14 residues. Germline CDR1 is MNHEY and CDR2 is SMNVEV (reference sequence). The CDR3, as DNA: TGTGCCAGCAGTTTGACAGGGGGGGTCGGTGAAGCTTTCTTT. Residues: CASSLTGGVGEAFF.

This sequence joins TRBV5-4 and TRBJ2-5; a possible D gene is TRBD1 (5 bases). The J call may not be correct, given that the DNA end is closer to TRBJ2-7. The germline CDR1 and CDR2 sequences are SGHNT and YYREEE (reference sequence). This CDR3 spans 14 amino acids. CDR3 in amino acids: CASSLGQSSYEQYF. CDR3 DNA: TGTGCCAGCAGCTTGGGACAGAGCTCCTACGAGCAGTACTTC.

This clone has only one observation. The chain links TRBV5-1 to TRBJ1-6; no definite D call. Trimming cost V 0 bases and J 10 bases, with 11 bases left between them. CDR3 size: 14 residues. Germline loops: CDR1 SGHRS, CDR2 YFSETQ. The CDR3 DNA sequence: TGCGCCAGCAGCTTGGGTTCAGAGGGATCACCCCTCCACTTT. This sequence encodes CASSLGSEGSPLHF.

This clone has just a few counts. CDR3 sequence: CASRVTGGVGTEAFF. For the CDR3, the DNA is TGTGCCAGCAGGGTGACAGGGGGTGTCGGCACTGAAGCTTTCTTT. The J gene is TRBJ1-1, the V gene TRBV2; 9 nucleotides align to TRBD1. CDR3 size: 15 residues. The V and J ends lost 6 bases and 4 bases, in that order; junction bases with no gene match: 9. Looked up from germline, CDR1 is SNHLY and CDR2 is FYNNEI. Filled out from reference TRBV2 and TRBJ1-1, the complete variable domain reads EPEVTQTPSHQVTQMGQEVILRCVPISNHLYFYWYRQILGQKVEFLVSFYNNEISEKSEIFDDQFSVERPDGSNFTLKIRSTKLEDSAMYFCASRVTGGVGTEAFFGQGTRLTVV.

The CDR3 is CASSLTGANYGYTF. The CDR3 DNA reads as TGTGCCAGCAGCTTGACAGGCGCTAACTATGGCTACACCTTC. The V gene is TRBV5-4, the J gene TRBJ1-2, with a weak D call TRBD1 (5 bases). This CDR3 has 14 residues. Germline CDR1 and CDR2: SGHNT and YYREEE (reference sequence). V lost 1 base, J lost 0 bases, and 7 bases lay in between.

The chain uses TRBV28 and TRBJ1-2, with 7 positions matching TRBD1. The V gene end was trimmed by 11 bases and the J gene end by 4 bases; junction bases not matched to a gene: 7. Germline values: CDR1 MDHEN, CDR2 SYDVKM. CDR3 length equals 12 residues. The CDR3: CAGRQGTYGYTF. The CDR3 bases are TGTGCCGGGCGACAGGGAACCTATGGCTACACCTTC.